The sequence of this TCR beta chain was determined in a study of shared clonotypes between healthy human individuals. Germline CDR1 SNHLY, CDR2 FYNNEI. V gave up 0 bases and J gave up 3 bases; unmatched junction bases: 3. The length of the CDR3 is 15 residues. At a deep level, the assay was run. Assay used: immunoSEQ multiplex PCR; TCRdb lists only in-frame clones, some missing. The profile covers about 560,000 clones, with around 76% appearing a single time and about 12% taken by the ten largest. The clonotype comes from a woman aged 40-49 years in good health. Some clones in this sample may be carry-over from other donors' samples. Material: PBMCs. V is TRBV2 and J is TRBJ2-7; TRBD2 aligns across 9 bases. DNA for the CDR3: TGTGCCAGCAGTGAAGCTCGGACTAGCGACTACGAGCAGTACTTC. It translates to CASSEARTSDYEQYF.